Listed below are T cell receptor beta chains from one sample, sequenced in a study of identical twins. Each CDR3 protein gets one entry after TCRdb re-called the 5' RACE reads with MiXCR. The table lists about 190,000 distinct CDR3 sequences, roughly 15% of them singletons. These data were likewise used in another study, on T cells expressing NK-cell markers.

Sequenced: CD8+ T cells sorted from blood. The receptors derive from a woman aged 18-29 years in good health. Both conserved end residues are part of each CDR3. The order of the fields is CDR3 length, J gene, V gene, CDR3 protein.

15 | TRBJ2-1 | TRBV20-1 | CSARDSGISYNEQFF
19 | TRBJ2-2 | TRBV7-8 | CASSPQVGTSGRRAGELFF
16 | TRBJ2-2 | TRBV5-4 | CASSLEGLLNTGELFF
15 | TRBJ2-3 | TRBV12-3/TRBV12-4 | CASSFGGRSGDTQYF
16 | TRBJ2-2 | TRBV27 | CASSLIQPVVSGELFF
15 | TRBJ2-7 | TRBV14 | CASSYGRGAPYEQYF
15 | TRBJ2-5 | TRBV3-1 | CASSQEVGDQETQYF
14 | TRBJ1-1 | TRBV25-1 | CASSSGTLNTEAFF
15 | TRBJ2-1 | TRBV7-2 | CASSTGLAGVNEQFF
14 | TRBJ2-1 | TRBV29-1 | CSVDSLGLRDEQFF
15 | TRBJ1-1 | TRBV7-9 | CASSPPGGKSTEAFF
14 | TRBJ2-2 | TRBV5-1 | CASSLTSATGELFF
17 | TRBJ2-1 | TRBV12-3/TRBV12-4 | CASNILSGGRIYNEQFF
16 | TRBJ2-7 | TRBV2 | CASSEKRTGGVYEQYF
15 | TRBJ2-5 | TRBV7-3 | CASSLEGMGQETQYF
18 | TRBJ2-1 | TRBV21-1 | CASSKGGASSSGYNEQFF
14 | TRBJ2-1 | TRBV4-3 | CASSQDTDYNEQFF
17 | TRBJ2-2 | TRBV12-3/TRBV12-4 | CASSSTGTSGSTGELFF
13 | TRBJ2-7 | TRBV6-1 | CASSSGIRDEQYF
14 | TRBJ2-7 | TRBV14 | CASSQTDISYEQYF
16 | TRBJ1-5 | TRBV5-1 | CASSIGTGEAGRPQHF
13 | TRBJ1-1 | TRBV6-1 | CSQDIDRNTEAFF
13 | TRBJ2-5 | TRBV7-9 | CASSFMVQETQYF
13 | TRBJ2-7 | TRBV5-6 | CASSLRGYYEQYF
18 | TRBJ2-1 | TRBV11-2 | CASSQTGGRGPEDNEQFF
17 | TRBJ2-7 | TRBV6-2/TRBV6-3 | CASSYWFDGGPSYEQYF
16 | TRBJ2-3 | TRBV6-4 | CASSRTGQGEGDTQYF
14 | TRBJ2-1 | TRBV7-2 | CASSLLSVYNEQFF
13 | TRBJ2-5 | TRBV24-1 | CATSDDREETQYF
13 | TRBJ1-4 | TRBV12-3/TRBV12-4 | CASSYRGREKLFF
15 | TRBJ2-1 | TRBV10-3 | CAISEPGLVYNEQFF
14 | TRBJ2-5 | TRBV10-1 | CASFLRVPRETQYF